The sequence of this TCR beta chain was determined in a study of blood T cell repertoires in COVID-19. Recovery meant two consecutive negative NP/OP PCR tests, professional clearance, or resolved symptoms. V was shortened by 4 bases and J by 8 bases, with 16 bases between the two germline ends. The CDR3 sequence is 15 residues long. Germline CDR1 reads SGHNT; CDR2 reads YYREEE (reference sequence). The table came from immunoSEQ multiplex PCR; TCRdb's copy has only in-frame clones and leaves some out. The table lists about 330,000 clones, 80% to 90% of them singletons. V usage is TRBV5-4 and J usage is TRBJ1-6; unclear D gene. The specimen was PBMCs or T cells enriched from blood (not recorded which). The sequence was collected from a woman in her twenties or thirties who had recovered from COVID-19. CDR3 residues: CASSLATVRDSPLHF. The CDR3, as DNA: TGTGCCAGCAGCCTTGCAACAGTTCGAGATTCACCCCTCCACTTT.